The source of this TCR beta chain is a study of OX40 agonist ivuxolimab in advanced cancers. As for the study in general: The study treated patients with ivuxolimab, an agonistic anti-OX40 (CD134) antibody. Eligibility admitted prior anti-PD-1, anti-PD-L1 or anti-CTLA-4 therapy; roughly 39% had some. Whole-study results and caveats: Relative to CD4+ cells, CD8+ T cells on average had more expanded clones.

The table came from immunoSEQ multiplex PCR; TCRdb's copy has only in-frame clones and leaves some out. The table has some 35,000 clones, over 60% seen once. Comment on this clone: Its antigen is currently unknown.

The sequence was obtained from an adult with an advanced solid tumor such as melanoma, head and neck, liver or kidney cancer. The specimen was CD4+ or CD8+ T cells sorted from blood, collected in a trial of the OX40 agonist ivuxolimab.

CDR3 residues: CASSAAGTGTSFDQPQHF. CDR3 nucleotides: TGTGCCAGCAGTGCAGCCGGGACAGGGACATCTTTCGACCAGCCCCAGCATTTT. This rearrangement joins TRBV28 to TRBJ1-5, with TRBD1 matching over 9 bases. The V gene's germline CDR1 is MDHEN and CDR2 SYDVKM. The V gene end was trimmed by 5 bases and the J gene end by 7 bases; junction bases not matched to a gene: 18. The CDR3 runs 18 residues.